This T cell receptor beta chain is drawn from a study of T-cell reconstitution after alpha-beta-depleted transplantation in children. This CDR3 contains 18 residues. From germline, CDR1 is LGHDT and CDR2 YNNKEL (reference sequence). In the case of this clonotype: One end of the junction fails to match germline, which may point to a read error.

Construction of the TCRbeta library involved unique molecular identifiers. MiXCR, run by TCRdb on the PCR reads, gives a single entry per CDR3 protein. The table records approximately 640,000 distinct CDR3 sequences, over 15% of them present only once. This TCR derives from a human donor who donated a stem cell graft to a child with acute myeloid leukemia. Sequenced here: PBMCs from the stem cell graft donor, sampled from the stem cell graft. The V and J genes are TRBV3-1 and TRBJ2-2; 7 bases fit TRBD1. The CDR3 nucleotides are TGTACCAGCAGTTTACGGTACCCGGGACAGATGAACACCGGGGAGCTGTTTTTT. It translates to CTSSLRYPGQMNTGELFF.